The following is a T cell receptor beta chain sequence with its context. The data were taken from a study of T-cell reconstitution after alpha-beta-depleted transplantation in children. Unique molecular identifiers were incorporated when the TCRbeta library was constructed. In TCRdb, the PCR reads were re-called with MiXCR into one record per CDR3 protein. The sample lists approximately 83,000 distinct CDR3 sequences; roughly 8.8% were seen once. Per the germline V gene, CDR1 is MDHEN and CDR2 is SYDVKM. CDR3 length equals 12 residues. Between the trimmed V and J ends, which lost 2 bases and 10 bases, there was a span of 11 bases.

This specimen consisted of PBMCs from the stem cell graft donor, obtained from the stem cell graft. The clonotype originates from a human donor who donated a stem cell graft to a child with congenital amegakaryocytic thrombocytopenia. V gene TRBV28 combines with J gene TRBJ1-1; D gene unclear. This chain's CDR3 is CASSLRVEGAFF. The CDR3 nucleotides are TGTGCCAGCAGTTTACGGGTGGAGGGAGCTTTCTTT.